These 18 T cell receptor beta chains share one sample of origin, sequenced in a study of blood T cell repertoires in COVID-19. Assay: immunoSEQ multiplex PCR; the TCRdb copy retains only in-frame clones and omits some. The sample has 130,000 to 150,000 clones, 84% seen once; the top ten hold roughly 10%. The sample was peripheral blood. These receptors all come from a man in his fifties or sixties with active or convalescent COVID-19.

This chain joins TRBV10-1 and TRBJ2-1; the D gene is possibly TRBD1 (6 bases). The CDR3 sequence is 15 residues long. Trimming left V 8 bases short and J 8 bases short, with 22 bases between. The germline V gene has CDR1 WNHNN and CDR2 SYGVQD (reference sequence). The CDR3, as DNA: TGCGCCAGCGGATGGGGGCCTCCCCCAGGCGATGAGCAGTTCTTC. This encodes CASGWGPPPGDEQFF.

This clone was seen ten or more times. V gene TRBV6-2 or TRBV6-3 combines with J gene TRBJ2-5; 12 bases map to TRBD1. CDR3 size: 16 residues. J lost 4 bases, V lost 5 bases, and 8 bases had no gene match. Per the germline V gene, CDR1 is MNHEY and CDR2 is SVGEGT. The CDR3 sequence: CASSQIGTGGLETQYF. The CDR3 DNA follows: TGTGCCAGCAGTCAGATCGGGACAGGGGGCTTAGAGACCCAGTACTTC.

The V call is TRBV9, the J call TRBJ2-1; TRBD2 agrees at 11 bases. CDR1 and CDR2 (germline): SGDLS, YYNGEE. The CDR3 has 15 residues. The V and J ends lost 1 base and 7 bases, in that order; junction bases with no gene match: 4. DNA of the CDR3: TGTGCCAGCAGCGTATCCCCTAGCGGGAGGAATGAGCAGTTCTTC. Its translation is CASSVSPSGRNEQFF.

The V and J genes are TRBV5-4 and TRBJ1-1; a possible D gene is TRBD1 (6 bases). Trimming removed 0 bases from V and 0 bases from J, with 6 bases in between. Per germline, CDR1 SGHNT and CDR2 YYREEE (reference sequence). CDR3 size: 14 residues. The CDR3 sequence is CASSLDRVNTEAFF. CDR3 bases: TGTGCCAGCAGCTTGGACAGGGTGAACACTGAAGCTTTCTTT.

The V call is TRBV6-2 or TRBV6-3, the J call TRBJ1-1; 7 positions match TRBD1. The CDR3 has 15 residues. The germline V gene has CDR1 MNHEY and CDR2 SVGEGT. The J segment lost 4 bases and the V segment lost 2 bases, leaving 7 bases of the junction unmatched. This chain's CDR3 is CASSYPGQRGTEAFF. The CDR3 region has the DNA TGTGCCAGCAGTTACCCGGGACAGAGAGGCACTGAAGCTTTCTTT.

The chain carries TRBV19 and TRBJ2-3; no definite D call. The CDR3 loop spans 16 amino acids. Trimming removed 4 bases from V and 5 bases from J, with 19 bases in between. The V gene's germline CDR1 is LNHDA and CDR2 SQIVND (reference sequence). The CDR3 DNA sequence: TGTGCCAGTAGTAACGAGCGTGGTCAGTTCGGAGATACGCAGTATTTT. This encodes CASSNERGQFGDTQYF.

The count of this clone is one. The chain carries TRBV5-5 and TRBJ2-5; 13 bases fit TRBD2. The CDR3 is 19 amino acids. The V gene's germline CDR1 is SGHKS and CDR2 YYEKEE (reference sequence). V lost 4 bases and J lost 5; bases outside the gene matches: 17. This CDR3 reads CASSTSPGLAGDLGETQYF. As DNA, the CDR3 is TGTGCCAGCAGCACCTCTCCAGGACTAGCGGGAGACCTTGGGGAGACCCAGTACTTC.

V is TRBV5-1 and J is TRBJ1-4, with D possibly matching TRBD1 (6 bases). The germline V gene has CDR1 SGHRS and CDR2 YFSETQ. With 0 bases removed from V and 4 bases from J, the gap between germline ends came to 13 bases. The CDR3 spans 16 residues. The CDR3 bases are TGCGCCAGCAGCTTGGGCGGGGGCGCAGGTAATGAAAAACTGTTTTTT. The encoded protein is CASSLGGGAGNEKLFF.

The chain recombines TRBV15 with TRBJ2-7; D unclear. The CDR3 is made up of 16 amino acids. The V and J ends lost 0 bases and 2 bases respectively, with 14 bases between them. CDR1 LNHNV and CDR2 YYDKDF come from the germline V gene (reference sequence). The CDR3 nucleotides read TGTGCCACCAGCAGAGATCCAGGTACCGAAGCCTACGAGCAGTACTTC. Encoded protein: CATSRDPGTEAYEQYF.

This clone was picked up one time. One junction end disagrees with the germline gene, perhaps due to a read error. The chain recombines TRBV25-1 with TRBJ2-7; maybe TRBD2 (5 bases). The CDR3 runs 14 residues. CDR1 and CDR2 from the germline V gene are MGHDK and SYGVNS. The CDR3 coding sequence is TGTGCCAGCCGTGAGGCGGGCGCCGCCTACGAGCAGTACTTC. Translating gives CASREAGAAYEQYF.

This clone was picked up one time. The chain has TRBV29-1 and TRBJ1-2, with 8 bases identical to TRBD1. Trimming cost V 3 bases and J 4 bases; bases outside gene matches: 1. The CDR3 contains 12 residues. CDR1 and CDR2 from the germline V gene are SQVTM and ANQGSEA. CDR3 sequence (DNA): TGCAGCGTTGACAGGGGGCTCTATGGCTACACCTTC. Translated: CSVDRGLYGYTF.

The gene calls are TRBV30 and TRBJ1-6, with D maybe TRBD1 (6 bases). V lost 3 bases to trimming and J lost 10 bases, with 16 bases between them. The V gene's germline CDR1 is GTSNPN and CDR2 SVGIG (reference sequence). The CDR3 spans 14 residues. The CDR3 loop is CAWRGLGARSPLHF. DNA for the CDR3: TGTGCCTGGAGAGGTCTGGGGGCGCGATCACCCCTCCACTTT.

This clone was observed once. The chain links TRBV18 to TRBJ1-5; 8 nucleotides line up with TRBD1. Germline assignment: CDR1 KGHSH and CDR2 LQKENI. There are 16 residues in the CDR3. J gave up 4 bases and V 5 bases, and 10 bases lay outside the gene matches. The CDR3 DNA reads TGTGCCAGCTCAGAAATGCAGGGGGCGCGAAATCAGCCCCAGCATTTT. As protein: CASSEMQGARNQPQHF.

The rearrangement uses TRBV19 and TRBJ2-5; 9 bases are shared with TRBD1. Germline CDR1 reads LNHDA; CDR2 reads SQIVND (reference sequence). This CDR3 has 14 residues. V was clipped by 5 bases and J by 2 bases; unmatched bases: 3. CDR3 coding DNA: TGTGCCAGTAGTCGGGGACAGGGACAAGAGACCCAGTACTTC. It is translated as CASSRGQGQETQYF. Complete variable domain (other parts from reference TRBV19 and TRBJ2-5): DGGITQSPKYLFRKEGQNVTLSCEQNLNHDAMYWYRQDPGQGLRLIYYSQIVNDFQKGDIAEGYSVSREKKESFPLTVTSAQKNPTAFYLCASSRGQGQETQYFGPGTRLLVL.

This chain connects TRBV3-1 (or the pseudogene TRBV3-2) to TRBJ2-1, with a weak D call TRBD2 (7 bases). CDR1 is LGHDT, CDR2 YNNKEL, per germline (reference sequence). The CDR3 extends over 16 amino acids. Deletions cut 0 bases from V and 6 bases from J, with 15 bases between. As DNA, the CDR3 is TGTGCCAGCAGCCAAGATCGGAGGGGGGGTTCCAATGAGCAGTTCTTC. The encoded protein is CASSQDRRGGSNEQFF.

J is TRBJ1-6 and V is TRBV27, with 7 bases fitting TRBD1. The V and J ends lost 3 bases and 10 bases, in that order; junction bases with no gene match: 6. The CDR3 covers 14 residues. Germline CDR1 and CDR2: MNHEY and SMNVEV (reference sequence). CDR3 nucleotide sequence: TGTGCCAGCAGTTTCGACAGGGATATCTCACCCCTCCACTTT. Its protein is CASSFDRDISPLHF.

This clone was found once. The chain recombines TRBV6-4 with TRBJ2-1, with D possibly TRBD2 on 6 matching bases. The V gene lost 6 bases and the J gene lost 5 bases, with 14 bases spanning the gap. Germline assignment: CDR1 MRHNA and CDR2 SNTAGT. The CDR3 loop spans 14 amino acids. CDR3 in amino acids: CASRGGKGDNEQFF. DNA of the CDR3: TGTGCCAGCAGGGGGGGTAAAGGAGACAATGAGCAGTTCTTC.

This clone was seen only a few times. This chain joins TRBV23-1 and TRBJ2-3, with D possibly matching TRBD2 (6 bases). TRBV23-1 is treated as an ORF (open reading frame) with a function not yet certain. Deletions cut 4 bases from V and 6 bases from J, with 17 bases between. The CDR3 length is 15 residues. The CDR3 nucleotides read TGCGCCAGCAGTCGGAATCGGAGGGTTTCGGATACGCAGTATTTT. Its protein product is CASSRNRRVSDTQYF.